The sample holds many counts of the clone carrying this T cell receptor beta chain. Its cognate antigen is unknown. This entry is derived from a study of response to subunit inactivated influenza vaccine. Findings and limits, study-wide: The authors proposed limited new T cell recruitment per seasonal influenza vaccination.

TCRdb recomputed calls from the RT-PCR reads with MiXCR, one row per CDR3 protein. The table records around 200,000 distinct CDR3 sequences, about a tenth of them present only once. Trimming shortened V by 5 bases and J by 3 bases, and 13 bases separated the two germline ends. Germline V gene lookup returns CDR1 MNHNS and CDR2 SASEGT. The CDR3 length is 14 residues. J is TRBJ2-5 and V is TRBV6-1; D is perhaps TRBD2 (5 bases). This sequence was found in a man aged 50-59 years who received an inactivated influenza vaccine. The sample in question was non-naive T cells sorted from PBMCs, obtained on the day of vaccination. The DNA of the CDR3 is TGTGCCAGCAGTAATCTACTAGGAAAAGAGACCCAGTACTTC. Translating gives CASSNLLGKETQYF.